Listed here are 9 T cell receptor beta chains from one sample, sequenced in a study of cytomegalovirus exposure and HLA in healthy donors. The PCR used 60 Vbeta and 13 Jbeta primers. TCRdb's copy holds only in-frame clones and misses some; the assay was immunoSEQ multiplex PCR. Of over 100,000 clones listed, approximately 77% are singletons. Sequenced input: PBMCs. Source of these receptors: a woman aged 40 to 50 in good health and CMV-seronegative.

V is TRBV18 and J is TRBJ1-1; 8 bases align to TRBD1. The germline gives CDR1 KGHSH, CDR2 LQKENI. The CDR3 loop spans 15 amino acids. With V trimmed by 5 bases and J by 1 base, 6 bases remained unmatched. Here the CDR3 reads CASSFGQGGNTEAFF. The CDR3, as DNA: TGTGCCAGCTCATTCGGACAGGGCGGGAACACTGAAGCTTTCTTT.

The chain carries TRBV2 and TRBJ1-1; TRBD1 agrees at 7 bases. The V gene's germline CDR1 is SNHLY and CDR2 FYNNEI. The CDR3 has 11 residues. Trimming cost V 3 bases and J 11 bases; bases outside gene matches: 3. The CDR3 DNA follows: TGTGCCAGCAGTGAGGGACAGCCCGCTTTCTTT. The encoded protein is CASSEGQPAFF.

As to this clone: Other DNA sequences within the sample encode an identical CDR3. V and J are TRBV30 and TRBJ1-6, with 7 bases aligning to TRBD1. The length of the CDR3 is 13 residues. V lost 2 bases, J lost 6 bases, and 1 base stayed unmatched. In germline, CDR1 is GTSNPN, CDR2 SVGIG (reference sequence). The DNA for the CDR3 is TGTGCCTGGAGTCCAGGGGGTAATTCACCCCTCCACTTT. This encodes CAWSPGGNSPLHF.

Written as DNA, the CDR3 is TGTGCCAGCACCCCCCTTGGGAGGGGAGGAAGCACTGAAGCTTTCTTT. Translation gives CASTPLGRGGSTEAFF. The chain is built from TRBV25-1 and TRBJ1-1, with a possible D match to TRBD1 (5 bases). The CDR3 has 16 amino acids. Germline V lookup: CDR1 MGHDK, CDR2 SYGVNS. The V end lost 7 bases, the J end lost 4 bases, and 22 bases lay between the germline ends.

This rearrangement joins TRBV28 to TRBJ2-1, with a possible D match to TRBD1 (7 bases). Deletions cut 7 bases from V and 7 bases from J, with 20 bases between. CDR1 and CDR2 (germline): MDHEN, SYDVKM. The CDR3 covers 15 residues. CDR3: CASNEGTASGNEQFF. The CDR3 region has the DNA TGTGCCAGCAATGAAGGGACAGCAAGCGGGAATGAGCAGTTCTTC.

This clone appeared once. This chain links TRBV7-3 with TRBJ1-6; D is unclear. This CDR3 contains 13 residues. CDR1 is SGHTA, CDR2 FQGTGA, per germline. Trimming pared 1 base from V and 8 bases from J, leaving 6 bases between. The CDR3 loop reads CASSLSQYSPLHF. DNA for the CDR3: TGTGCCAGCAGCTTAAGCCAGTATTCACCCCTCCACTTT.

The chain joins TRBV15 to TRBJ2-7; 7 positions agree with TRBD1. CDR1 and CDR2 (germline): LNHNV, YYDKDF (reference sequence). The CDR3 has 15 amino acids. J gave up 5 bases and V 2 bases, and 9 bases lay outside the gene matches. The CDR3 region is CATSRPGDSLDEQYF. As DNA, the CDR3 is TGTGCCACCAGCAGACCCGGGGACAGTCTGGACGAGCAGTACTTC.

J is TRBJ1-2 and V is TRBV7-9; the D gene is possibly TRBD1 (6 bases). The CDR3 contains 16 residues. The germline CDR1 and CDR2 sequences are SEHNR and FQNEAQ (reference sequence). The germline V and J ends were trimmed by 5 bases and 3 bases, with 19 bases remaining between them. The CDR3 protein is CASSARWGGADYGYTF. CDR3 coding DNA: TGTGCCAGCAGCGCACGATGGGGGGGGGCGGACTATGGCTACACCTTC.

This clone has more than one count but fewer than ten. This sequence joins TRBV6-1 and TRBJ1-1, with 8 bases fitting TRBD1. The CDR3 has 15 amino acids. Germline V gene sequence: CDR1 MNHNS, CDR2 SASEGT. V lost 5 bases to trimming and J lost 1 base; unmatched junction nucleotides: 6. DNA of the CDR3: TGTGCCAGCAGTATGTCCGGGACAGGGAACACTGAAGCTTTCTTT. This gives the protein CASSMSGTGNTEAFF.